The 11 T cell receptor beta chains below all came from one sample that was sequenced in a study of cytomegalovirus exposure and HLA in healthy donors. The PCR had 60 Vbeta and 13 Jbeta primers. Data came from immunoSEQ multiplex PCR; TCRdb stores just in-frame clones and leaves some out. The repertoire holds about 120,000 clones, with about 81% as singletons. Input material: PBMCs. The receptor source for this set is a woman in her thirties or forties in good health and CMV-seropositive.

The rearrangement uses TRBV19 and TRBJ2-3; 7 bases match TRBD1. Trimming cost V 3 bases and J 4 bases; bases outside gene matches: 10. This CDR3 is 16 amino acids long. Germline V gene sequence: CDR1 LNHDA, CDR2 SQIVND (reference sequence). The CDR3 loop is CASSIKGAKSPDTQYF. In nucleotides, the CDR3 is TGTGCCAGTAGTATCAAGGGGGCGAAGAGTCCAGATACGCAGTATTTT.

This chain uses TRBV28 with TRBJ2-7, with D hard to call. Between the trimmed V and J ends, which lost 6 bases and 1 base, there was a span of 10 bases. Germline CDR1 is MDHEN and CDR2 is SYDVKM. The CDR3 consists of 13 residues. In DNA form, the CDR3 reads TGTGCCAGCAGGGCATCTCTTTCCTACGAGCAGTACTTC. Translation gives CASRASLSYEQYF. Combining the CDR3 with reference TRBV28 and TRBJ2-7 gives the whole variable domain DVKVTQSSRYLVKRTGEKVFLECVQDMDHENMFWYRQDPGLGLRLIYFSYDVKMKEKGDIPEGYSVSREKKERFSLILESASTNQTSMYLCASRASLSYEQYFGPGTRLTVT.

The CDR3 coding sequence is TGTGCCAGCAGTGAGTTGACAGGGTACACCGGGGAGCTGTTTTTT. It specifies CASSELTGYTGELFF. The V and J genes are TRBV6-1 and TRBJ2-2; 7 bases fit TRBD1. The CDR3 extends over 15 amino acids. J gave up 3 bases and V 3 bases, and 4 bases lay outside the gene matches. The germline CDR1 and CDR2 sequences are MNHNS and SASEGT.

This clone was counted a few times. The genes are TRBV15 and TRBJ2-1; 14 bases are shared with TRBD2. The CDR3 totals 16 residues. The V segment lost 3 bases and the J segment 2 bases; nucleotides outside the gene matches: 0. Per the germline V gene, CDR1 is LNHNV and CDR2 is YYDKDF (reference sequence). CDR3 nucleotides: TGTGCCACCAGCAGGACTAGCGGGGGGGCCTACAATGAGCAGTTCTTC. Amino acids: CATSRTSGGAYNEQFF.

This clone has just a few counts. The chain couples TRBV5-4 to TRBJ1-1; maybe TRBD1 (5 bases). The CDR3 runs to 15 residues. Deletions cut 2 bases from V and 1 base from J, with 12 bases between. Germline-derived CDR1 and CDR2 are SGHNT and YYREEE (reference sequence). The CDR3 nucleotides read TGTGCCAGCAGCTTTGAGAAAGGGGCGAACACTGAAGCTTTCTTT. Its protein product is CASSFEKGANTEAFF.

V and J are TRBV5-6 and TRBJ2-5; 9 positions agree with TRBD2. The CDR3 is made up of 16 amino acids. With 1 base clipped from V and 2 bases from J, the junction kept 6 bases outside the gene matches. In germline, CDR1 is SGHDT, CDR2 YYEEEE. This CDR3 is CASSLKAGGGQETQYF. CDR3 DNA: TGTGCCAGCAGCTTGAAGGCGGGAGGGGGACAAGAGACCCAGTACTTC.

The gene calls are TRBV5-1 and TRBJ2-7, with TRBD1 matching over 8 bases. The CDR3 has 14 residues. Germline V lookup: CDR1 SGHRS, CDR2 YFSETQ. The junction had 5 bases not matched to a gene; V was cut back by 1 base and J by 5 bases. For the CDR3, the DNA is TGCGCCAGCAGCTTGACAGGGGGAAGAGACGAGCAGTACTTC. Its protein is CASSLTGGRDEQYF.

The CDR3 sequence is CASSVADQGTYEQYF. Here the CDR3 DNA reads TGTGCCAGCAGCGTAGCTGACCAGGGGACCTACGAGCAGTACTTC. The rearrangement joins TRBV9 to TRBJ2-7, with a weak D call TRBD1 (6 bases). Trimming removed 0 bases at V and 2 bases at J, with 12 bases between. The CDR3 loop spans 15 amino acids. CDR1 and CDR2 from the germline V gene are SGDLS and YYNGEE. Drawing the rest from reference TRBV9 and TRBJ2-7, the complete variable domain is DSGVTQTPKHLITATGQRVTLRCSPRSGDLSVYWYQQSLDQGLQFLIQYYNGEERAKGNILERFSAQQFPDLHSELNLSSLELGDSALYFCASSVADQGTYEQYFGPGTRLTVT.

The chain couples TRBV5-1 to TRBJ2-7; 11 positions match TRBD2. With 2 bases clipped from V and 3 bases from J, the junction kept 1 base outside the gene matches. The CDR3 is 14 amino acids. Per the germline V gene, CDR1 is SGHRS and CDR2 is YFSETQ. The CDR3, as DNA: TGCGCCAGCAGCTTCGGACTAGCGGGCTACGAGCAGTACTTC. Translation gives CASSFGLAGYEQYF.

This clone was counted a single time. The chain carries TRBV9 and TRBJ2-3; 8 bases line up with TRBD2. Germline V gene lookup returns CDR1 SGDLS and CDR2 YYNGEE. This CDR3 is built from 15 residues. Germline trimming cut 0 bases from V and 5 bases from J; bases unmatched to any gene: 5. CDR3 loop: CASSVEAGGIDTQYF. The CDR3 DNA is TGTGCCAGCAGCGTAGAGGCGGGGGGCATAGATACGCAGTATTTT.

CDR3 nucleotide sequence: TGTGCCAGCAGCAACCCGGGACAGAAGAACACTGAAGCTTTCTTT. Translation: CASSNPGQKNTEAFF. The chain has TRBV7-9 and TRBJ1-1; 7 bases line up with TRBD1. The CDR3 loop spans 15 amino acids. Germline V gives CDR1 SEHNR, CDR2 FQNEAQ (reference sequence). V dropped 5 bases and J dropped 1; count of bases not matched to a gene: 7.